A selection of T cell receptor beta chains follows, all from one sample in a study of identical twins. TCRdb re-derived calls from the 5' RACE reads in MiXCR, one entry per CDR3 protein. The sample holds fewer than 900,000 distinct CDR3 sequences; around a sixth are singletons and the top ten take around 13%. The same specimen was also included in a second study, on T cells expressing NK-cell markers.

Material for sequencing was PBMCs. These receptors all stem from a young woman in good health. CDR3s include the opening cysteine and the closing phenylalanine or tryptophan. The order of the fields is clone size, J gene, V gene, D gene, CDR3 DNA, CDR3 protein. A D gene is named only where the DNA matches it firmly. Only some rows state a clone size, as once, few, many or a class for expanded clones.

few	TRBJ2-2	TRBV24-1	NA	TGTGCCACCAGTGATCCCGGCGGGAACACCGGGGAGCTGTTTTTT	CATSDPGGNTGELFF
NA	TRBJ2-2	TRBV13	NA	TGTGCCAGCAGCTTAGGCCGCGGTACCGGGGAGCTGTTTTTT	CASSLGRGTGELFF
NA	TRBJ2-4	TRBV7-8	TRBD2	TGTGCCAGCAGCTTTTTTCAGCGGGAAGCCAAAAACATTCAGTACTTC	CASSFFQREAKNIQYF
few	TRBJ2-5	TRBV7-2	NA	TGTGCCAGCAGCCCCAAGACTGGGGGAGAGACCCAGTACTTC	CASSPKTGGETQYF
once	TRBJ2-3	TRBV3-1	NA	TGTGCCAGCAGCCAGTACGACCAGGGGGGTCTACAAGATACGCAGTATTTT	CASSQYDQGGLQDTQYF
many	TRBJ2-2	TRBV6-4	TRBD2	TGTGCCAGCAGTGGTAGCGGGAGCGGCGGGGAGCTGTTTTTT	CASSGSGSGGELFF
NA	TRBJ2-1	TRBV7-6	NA	TGTGCCAGCAGCTTAAGTGCCAACAATGAGCAGTTCTTC	CASSLSANNEQFF
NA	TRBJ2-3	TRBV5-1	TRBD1	TGCGCCAGCAGCTTGCGGGGACAGGGTCGAGATACGCAGTATTTT	CASSLRGQGRDTQYF
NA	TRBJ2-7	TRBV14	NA	TGTGCCAGCAGCCACGCCGGGGCAGTTAGAGGCGGCGAGCAGTACTTC	CASSHAGAVRGGEQYF
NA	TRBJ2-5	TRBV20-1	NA	TGCAGTGCTAGAGGACAGAGAGGAGAGACCCAGTACTTC	CSARGQRGETQYF
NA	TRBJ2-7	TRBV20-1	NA	TGCAGTGTGCGTCCGGGCCTAGCCTCCTACGAGCAGTACTTC	CSVRPGLASYEQYF
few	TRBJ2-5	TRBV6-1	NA	TGTGCCAGCAGTATGTATTTCCAAGAGACCCAGTACTTC	CASSMYFQETQYF
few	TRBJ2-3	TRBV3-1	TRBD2	TGTGCCAGCAGCCAAGAACTAGCGGGGGGCCAGGGGGATACGCAGTATTTT	CASSQELAGGQGDTQYF
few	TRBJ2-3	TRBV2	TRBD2	TGTGCCAGCAGTGCCACTAGCGGGAGTTCTTCAGATACGCAGTATTTT	CASSATSGSSSDTQYF
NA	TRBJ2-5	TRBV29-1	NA	TGCAGCGCCGATACTAGACTAGACGAGACCCAGTACTTC	CSADTRLDETQYF
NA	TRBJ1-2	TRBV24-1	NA	TGTGCCACCACCCCCGACGGCTATGGCTACACCTTC	CATTPDGYGYTF
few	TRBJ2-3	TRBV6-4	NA	TGTGCCAGCAGTGACTCCCCCACGGGGGATACGCAGTATTTT	CASSDSPTGDTQYF
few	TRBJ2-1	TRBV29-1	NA	TGCAGCGTCCAGACTGGGGAATTTGAGCAGTTCTTC	CSVQTGEFEQFF
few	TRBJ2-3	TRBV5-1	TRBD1	TGCGCCAGCAGCCAAACAGGACAGGGTAGCACAGATACGCAGTATTTT	CASSQTGQGSTDTQYF
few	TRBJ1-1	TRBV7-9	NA	TGTGCCAGCAGCTTACAGGTTACTGAAGCTTTCTTT	CASSLQVTEAFF
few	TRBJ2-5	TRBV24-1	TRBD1	TGTGCCACCAGTGATGGACAGGGTGGAGAGACCCAGTACTTC	CATSDGQGGETQYF
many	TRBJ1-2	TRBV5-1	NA	TGCGCCAGCAGCTTGGGGTCTAACTATGGCTACACCTTC	CASSLGSNYGYTF
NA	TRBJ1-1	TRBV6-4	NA	TGTGCCAGCAGTGACTCTGTAGGGGGGAGCACTGAAGCTTTCTTT	CASSDSVGGSTEAFF
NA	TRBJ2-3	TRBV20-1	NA	TGCAGTGCTAGAAGAGCAGATACGCAGTATTTT	CSARRADTQYF
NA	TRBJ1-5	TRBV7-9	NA	TGTGCCAGCAGCTGGGGACGGGGCAATCAGCCCCAGCATTTT	CASSWGRGNQPQHF
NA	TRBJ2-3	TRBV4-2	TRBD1	TGTGCCAGCAGCATCCGGAGGGGGGGAAGGAGGGACAGGGTTGAAGTGGATACGCAGTATTTT	CASSIRRGGRRDRVEVDTQYF
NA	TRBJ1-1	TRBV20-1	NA	TGCAGTGCGCCTCACTCGGAGGGGTTGGCTGAAGTTTTCTTT	CSAPHSEGLAEVFF
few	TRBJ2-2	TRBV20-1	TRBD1	TGCAGTGCTAACAGGGGCCCGGTGGGGGAGCTGTTTTTT	CSANRGPVGELFF